These T cell receptor beta chains were read from a single sample in a study of tumor-infiltrating lymphocytes in primary liver carcinoma. TCRdb ran MiXCR on the multiplex PCR reads and lists one entry per CDR3 protein. The sample has 200,000 or so distinct CDR3 sequences, about 65% seen once. The sample consisted of peripheral blood. The receptors originated from a woman in her sixties with primary liver carcinoma and hepatitis B virus infection. CDR3s leave out the opening cysteine and the closing phenylalanine or tryptophan. Each record gives: CDR3 protein, V gene, D gene. D genes are given only for firm matches.

CDR3aa: ASRGELGQVISYNEQF
v_gene: TRBV6-1
d_gene: -

CDR3aa: ASSLGPLSLAKNIQY
v_gene: TRBV11-2
d_gene: -

CDR3aa: ASTLTTGANTEAL
v_gene: TRBV19
d_gene: TRBD1

CDR3aa: ASSLQNEQF
v_gene: TRBV11-2
d_gene: -

CDR3aa: ASSFSTGGAETQY
v_gene: TRBV12-3/TRBV12-4
d_gene: TRBD1

CDR3aa: ASSKGSRNEQF
v_gene: TRBV21-1
d_gene: -

CDR3aa: ASSQHGTGRRVSYGYT
v_gene: TRBV4-1
d_gene: TRBD1

CDR3aa: ASSRELARTDTQY
v_gene: TRBV4-2
d_gene: -

CDR3aa: ASSWSRVLGANVLT
v_gene: TRBV12-3/TRBV12-4
d_gene: -

CDR3aa: ASSLQENTEAF
v_gene: TRBV7-9
d_gene: -

CDR3aa: ASSLTGENSPLH
v_gene: TRBV7-3
d_gene: -

CDR3aa: ATSDSRGPGNTIY
v_gene: TRBV24-1
d_gene: TRBD1

CDR3aa: RVEPGTGRLAGGNEQY
v_gene: TRBV29-1
d_gene: TRBD2

CDR3aa: ASSYRTGVDNEQF
v_gene: TRBV6-6
d_gene: -

CDR3aa: ASSLDVPGPASRNAYEQY
v_gene: TRBV11-2
d_gene: -

CDR3aa: ASSYYNSPLH
v_gene: TRBV6-5
d_gene: -

CDR3aa: ARERTSGSYEQY
v_gene: TRBV2
d_gene: TRBD2

CDR3aa: ASNLSGVVNTEAF
v_gene: TRBV5-1
d_gene: -

CDR3aa: ASSSVGTEAF
v_gene: TRBV6-5
d_gene: -

CDR3aa: ASSPRGSVGTEAF
v_gene: TRBV11-1
d_gene: -

CDR3aa: ASSRARTSGSNEQI
v_gene: TRBV7-3
d_gene: TRBD2

CDR3aa: SVGGRGAYNEQF
v_gene: TRBV29-1
d_gene: TRBD2

CDR3aa: ISSLSYVGPYNEQF
v_gene: TRBV11-2
d_gene: -

CDR3aa: VSRRLPSGSIGGELF
v_gene: TRBV12-3/TRBV12-4
d_gene: TRBD2

CDR3aa: ASSFAGTSADEQF
v_gene: TRBV5-4
d_gene: TRBD2

CDR3aa: SARENEQY
v_gene: TRBV20-1
d_gene: -

CDR3aa: ASSAIVWGSNTEAL
v_gene: TRBV6-1
d_gene: -

CDR3aa: GVGGLARTGELF
v_gene: TRBV29-1
d_gene: TRBD2

CDR3aa: ASSIPNIGESQY
v_gene: TRBV11-2
d_gene: -

CDR3aa: ASSLRLDSEAF
v_gene: TRBV18
d_gene: -

CDR3aa: ASSFSEQGNQPQQ
v_gene: TRBV5-5
d_gene: -

CDR3aa: ASSFYSDTGELF
v_gene: TRBV5-1
d_gene: -

CDR3aa: SAREGEIGQPQH
v_gene: TRBV20-1
d_gene: -

CDR3aa: AISTGTGGVYYEQY
v_gene: TRBV14
d_gene: TRBD1

CDR3aa: ASSLGGGLSSYEQY
v_gene: TRBV7-8
d_gene: -

CDR3aa: ASSLVLAGSNEQF
v_gene: TRBV5-1
d_gene: TRBD2

CDR3aa: ASSLIEGVGTNEQF
v_gene: TRBV7-9
d_gene: -

CDR3aa: ASSFTGVTGNQPQH
v_gene: TRBV7-8
d_gene: TRBD1

CDR3aa: ASSLRVSTSDTEAF
v_gene: TRBV5-1
d_gene: -

CDR3aa: AGRDRTVKYGYT
v_gene: TRBV28
d_gene: -

CDR3aa: ANSSHTEAF
v_gene: TRBV7-8
d_gene: -

CDR3aa: AWSWGGEAF
v_gene: TRBV30
d_gene: -

CDR3aa: ASAILALTGELF
v_gene: TRBV11-2
d_gene: TRBD2

CDR3aa: ASSFPTSGLSYNEQF
v_gene: TRBV28
d_gene: TRBD2

CDR3aa: ASSLGGRADTQY
v_gene: TRBV28
d_gene: TRBD2